This passage covers 32 T cell receptor beta chains from one sample sequenced in a study of T cell responses to AZD1222 COVID-19 vaccine. TCRdb's copy holds only in-frame clones and misses some; the assay was immunoSEQ multiplex PCR. Here the sample spans 150,000 to 200,000 clones, around 90% being singletons. The sequencing here drew on peripheral blood, taken on day 0 of AZD1222 vaccination. The source of these receptors is an adult in good health.

The CDR3 reads CASSVQGEGKNIQYF. CDR3 DNA sequence: TGTGCCAGCAGCGTACAAGGGGAAGGCAAAAACATTCAGTACTTC. The chain has TRBV7-3 and TRBJ2-4; D perhaps matches TRBD1 (5 bases). CDR3 length: 15 residues. In germline, CDR1 is SGHTA, CDR2 FQGTGA. V was pared by 5 bases and J by 3 bases, with 14 bases between.

The J gene is TRBJ2-1, the V gene TRBV19, with a tentative D call TRBD2 (6 bases). The V end was cut by 2 bases, the J end by 4 bases, with 12 bases between. The length of the CDR3 is 15 residues. CDR1 is LNHDA and CDR2 is SQIVND in the germline V gene (reference sequence). The DNA of the CDR3 is TGTGCCAGTAGTATAATCGGCGGGGAGTACAATGAGCAGTTCTTC. Amino acids: CASSIIGGEYNEQFF.

This clone has just one count. The chain links TRBV5-1 to TRBJ1-1; 8 bases are shared with TRBD1. J gave up 5 bases and V 0 bases, and 9 bases lay outside the gene matches. In germline, CDR1 is SGHRS, CDR2 YFSETQ. The CDR3 totals 16 residues. The CDR3 DNA follows: TGCGCCAGCAGCTTGGCCGGGCAGGGGGCAAAGACTGAAGCTTTCTTT. Amino acids: CASSLAGQGAKTEAFF.

The CDR3 spells CASSLLTGGILPQHF. In nucleotides, the CDR3 is TGTGCCAGCAGTTTGTTGACAGGGGGAATCTTGCCCCAGCATTTT. The chain recombines TRBV28 with TRBJ1-5, with 9 bases identical to TRBD1. Germline V CDR1 and CDR2: MDHEN, SYDVKM. CDR3 length equals 15 residues. J lost 9 bases, V lost 3 bases, and 9 bases had no gene match. The full variable domain, in which reference TRBV28 and TRBJ1-5 provide the parts outside the CDR3, is DVKVTQSSRYLVKRTGEKVFLECVQDMDHENMFWYRQDPGLGLRLIYFSYDVKMKEKGDIPEGYSVSREKKERFSLILESASTNQTSMYLCASSLLTGGILPQHFGDGTRLSIL.

This clone was recorded a few times. The chain links TRBV7-9 to TRBJ2-5, with 8 bases identical to TRBD2. This CDR3 is 15 amino acids long. Germline V gene data show CDR1 as SEHNR and CDR2 as FQNEAQ (reference sequence). V shed 5 bases and J 3 bases; nucleotides not matched to a gene: 8. The DNA of the CDR3 is TGTGCCAGCAGCCCTACCGGGACTAGGGAAGAGACCCAGTACTTC. Its protein product is CASSPTGTREETQYF.

The chain couples TRBV19 to TRBJ2-3; D is perhaps TRBD1 or TRBD2 (5 bases each). The germline V and J ends were trimmed by 7 bases and 2 bases, with 13 bases remaining between them. CDR3 length equals 14 residues. Germline V CDR1 and CDR2: LNHDA, SQIVND (reference sequence). As DNA, the CDR3 is TGTGCCAGTACGGCCCCAGGGACCACAGATACGCAGTATTTT. Translated, it gives CASTAPGTTDTQYF.

The sample holds one count of this clone. The genes are TRBV15 and TRBJ2-7; weak D call: TRBD2 (6 bases). Trimming pared 5 bases from V and 2 bases from J, leaving 16 bases between. Per germline, CDR1 LNHNV and CDR2 YYDKDF (reference sequence). The CDR3 consists of 15 residues. CDR3 nucleotides: TGTGCCACCAGCCCAAGGAGGGGAGTCGCCTACGAGCAGTACTTC. Protein product: CATSPRRGVAYEQYF.

This CDR3 reads CASSFLDRSNHSNQPQHF. In DNA form, the CDR3 reads TGTGCCAGCAGTTTCTTGGACAGGAGTAACCATAGCAATCAGCCCCAGCATTTT. The chain has TRBV28 and TRBJ1-5, with 7 positions matching TRBD1. V shed 3 bases and J 0 bases; nucleotides not matched to a gene: 11. This CDR3 has 18 residues. The germline gives CDR1 MDHEN, CDR2 SYDVKM.

The genes are TRBV5-1 and TRBJ2-1, with 7 bases identical to TRBD1. V gave up 1 base and J gave up 2 bases; unmatched junction bases: 3. The CDR3 consists of 15 residues. The V gene's germline CDR1 is SGHRS and CDR2 YFSETQ. CDR3 sequence (DNA): TGCGCCAGCAGCTTGCCGGGACAGCCCTACAATGAGCAGTTCTTC. It codes for CASSLPGQPYNEQFF.

This clone was recorded once. CDR3 sequence (DNA): TGTGCCAGTAGTATAACAGGCTACAATGAGCAGTTCTTC. Amino acids: CASSITGYNEQFF. The chain is built from TRBV19 and TRBJ2-1, with D possibly being TRBD1 (5 bases). Trimming pared 2 bases from V and 3 bases from J, leaving 5 bases between. CDR1 and CDR2 (germline): LNHDA, SQIVND (reference sequence). This CDR3 has 13 amino acids.

The J gene is TRBJ1-3, the V gene TRBV10-3; tentative D call: TRBD1 (5 bases). The CDR3 is 17 residues long. The germline V gene has CDR1 ENHRY and CDR2 SYGVKD. The V and J ends lost 11 bases and 0 bases respectively, with 23 bases between them. CDR3 nucleotides: TGTGCCTCCAGTAGGGACGGGACCCTTCTCTCTGGAAACACCATATATTTT. This translates into CASSRDGTLLSGNTIYF.

The chain joins TRBV19 to TRBJ2-5, with 9 positions matching TRBD2. Trimming cost V 7 bases and J 3 bases; bases outside gene matches: 9. Germline V gene lookup returns CDR1 LNHDA and CDR2 SQIVND (reference sequence). The CDR3 covers 15 residues. The CDR3 reads CASTEVAGVEETQYF. In nucleotides, the CDR3 is TGTGCCAGTACTGAAGTAGCGGGGGTGGAAGAGACCCAGTACTTC.

The J gene is TRBJ1-4, the V gene TRBV5-1, with D perhaps matching TRBD1 (5 bases). The CDR3 has 15 amino acids. The germline V gene encodes CDR1 SGHRS and CDR2 YFSETQ. V lost 4 bases to trimming and J lost 0 bases, with 10 bases between them. The CDR3 DNA is TGCGCCAGCAGCAGAGGGGCCACAACTAATGAAAAACTGTTTTTT. Its protein is CASSRGATTNEKLFF.

This chain links TRBV7-2 with TRBJ1-3; TRBD1 is a possible D gene (5 bases). Between the trimmed V and J ends, which lost 5 bases and 1 base, there was a span of 9 bases. The CDR3 contains 14 residues. Germline CDR1 reads SGHTA; CDR2 reads FQGNSA. The DNA for the CDR3 is TGTGCCAGCAGCCCACAGGCTTCTGGAAACACCATATATTTT. It is translated as CASSPQASGNTIYF.

The J gene is TRBJ1-3, the V gene TRBV11-2; D is undetermined. The CDR3 extends over 11 amino acids. V lost 3 bases, J lost 4 bases, and 1 base lay in between. The V gene's germline CDR1 is SGHAT and CDR2 FQNNGV. This CDR3 reads CASSLGNTIYF. CDR3 nucleotide sequence: TGTGCCAGCAGCTTGGGAAACACCATATATTTT.

As DNA, the CDR3 is TGTGCCAGCAGCCCACGGTGGAGGGGTGTGGAAACTAATGAAAAACTGTTTTTT. Translation gives CASSPRWRGVETNEKLFF. The rearrangement joins TRBV4-2 to TRBJ1-4, with a tentative D call TRBD1 (5 bases). V lost 4 bases, J lost 1 base, and 19 bases lay in between. Germline-derived CDR1 and CDR2 are LGHNA and YNFKEQ. CDR3 length: 18 amino acids.

The sample holds one count of this clone. The chain uses TRBV19 and TRBJ1-2; perhaps TRBD1 as D (6 bases). Germline V CDR1 and CDR2: LNHDA, SQIVND (reference sequence). The germline V and J ends were trimmed by 8 bases and 1 base, with 14 bases remaining between them. The CDR3 spans 14 residues. The CDR3 sequence: CASGEDRINYGYTF. CDR3 bases: TGTGCCAGTGGGGAGGACAGAATTAACTATGGCTACACCTTC.

The chain has TRBV27 and TRBJ1-4; D unclear. Germline loops: CDR1 MNHEY, CDR2 SMNVEV (reference sequence). CDR3 length: 15 amino acids. The V end lost 3 bases, the J end lost 0 bases, and 8 bases lay between the germline ends. CDR3 coding DNA: TGTGCCAGCAGTTTCGGGGTCCCAACTAATGAAAAACTGTTTTTT. It yields the protein CASSFGVPTNEKLFF.

This clone was recorded a few times. The J gene is TRBJ1-4, the V gene TRBV7-9; D is unresolved. This CDR3 region has 16 residues. Germline V gives CDR1 SEHNR, CDR2 FQNEAQ (reference sequence). V was shortened by 4 bases and J by 4 bases, with 16 bases between the two germline ends. This CDR3 is CASSYEVRSYNEKLFF. The CDR3 nucleotides are TGTGCCAGCAGCTACGAGGTTAGGAGCTATAATGAAAAACTGTTTTTT.

The V and J genes are TRBV10-3 and TRBJ1-2; 7 bases fit TRBD1. Germline-derived CDR1 and CDR2 are ENHRY and SYGVKD. This CDR3 is 17 amino acids long. The trim removed 0 bases at V and 3 bases at J, leaving 10 bases unmatched. CDR3 amino acids: CAISESVNRGFDYGYTF. CDR3 in DNA: TGTGCCATCAGTGAGTCTGTGAACAGGGGATTTGACTATGGCTACACCTTC.

A word on this clone: Other DNA sequences within the sample encode an identical CDR3. This chain connects TRBV28 to TRBJ2-2; a weak D match, TRBD1 (5 bases). CDR1 and CDR2 from the germline V gene are MDHEN and SYDVKM. Deletions cut 5 bases from V and 5 bases from J, with 6 bases between. The CDR3 totals 12 residues. Written as DNA, the CDR3 is TGTGCCAGCAGTCCAGGGACCGGGGAGCTGTTTTTT. Its translation is CASSPGTGELFF. Full variable domain (missing parts from reference TRBV28 and TRBJ2-2): DVKVTQSSRYLVKRTGEKVFLECVQDMDHENMFWYRQDPGLGLRLIYFSYDVKMKEKGDIPEGYSVSREKKERFSLILESASTNQTSMYLCASSPGTGELFFGEGSRLTVL.

The genes are TRBV9 and TRBJ1-5, with unresolved D. The CDR3 sequence is 13 residues long. CDR1 SGDLS and CDR2 YYNGEE come from the germline V gene. Trimming took off 1 base at V and 9 bases at J, with 11 bases between the two ends. CDR3 in amino acids: CASSVLADRPQHF. CDR3 nucleotides: TGTGCCAGCAGCGTACTCGCGGATCGGCCCCAGCATTTT.

The V gene is TRBV11-2, the J gene TRBJ2-1; 7 positions match TRBD2. V shed 1 base and J 4 bases; nucleotides not matched to a gene: 7. This CDR3 is built from 16 residues. The germline V gene has CDR1 SGHAT and CDR2 FQNNGV. The CDR3 sequence is CASSLVTGGRYNEQFF. As DNA, the CDR3 is TGTGCCAGCAGCTTAGTCACGGGGGGTAGGTACAATGAGCAGTTCTTC.

The chain employs TRBV27 and TRBJ1-2; a weak D match, TRBD1 (6 bases). The CDR3 runs 17 residues. Looked up from germline, CDR1 is MNHEY and CDR2 is SMNVEV (reference sequence). Trimming cost V 8 bases and J 7 bases, with 29 bases left between them. The CDR3 reads CASYSWGGQVGYSGYTF. In nucleotides, the CDR3 is TGTGCCAGCTACAGTTGGGGGGGCCAGGTTGGTTACTCTGGCTACACCTTC.

This clone turned up a few times. The genes are TRBV7-8 and TRBJ1-6; D uncertain. The germline V gene encodes CDR1 SGHVS and CDR2 FQNEAQ. The germline V and J ends were trimmed by 0 bases and 0 bases, with 12 bases remaining between them. The CDR3 contains 18 residues. For the CDR3, the DNA is TGTGCCAGCAGCTTAGCGCTAGAGGGATCCTCCTATAATTCACCCCTCCACTTT. This codes for CASSLALEGSSYNSPLHF.

The chain has TRBV3-1 (or the pseudogene TRBV3-2) and TRBJ2-1, with 9 bases matching TRBD2. With 4 bases clipped from V and 0 bases from J, the junction kept 10 bases outside the gene matches. Per the germline V gene, CDR1 is LGHDT and CDR2 is YNNKEL (reference sequence). There are 18 residues in the CDR3. CDR3 loop: CASSRSRGGLISYNEQFF. In nucleotides, the CDR3 is TGTGCCAGCAGCCGATCGCGGGGGGGGCTAATCTCCTACAATGAGCAGTTCTTC.

The gene calls are TRBV24-1 and TRBJ2-5, with 13 positions matching TRBD2. The CDR3 runs 13 residues. The trim removed 6 bases at V and 9 bases at J, leaving 3 bases unmatched. CDR1 and CDR2 (germline): KGHDR, SFDVKD. CDR3 residues: CATSPLAGGSQYF. For the CDR3, the DNA is TGTGCCACCAGTCCACTAGCGGGGGGGTCCCAGTACTTC.

The chain joins TRBV28 to TRBJ2-7; 8 nucleotides match TRBD2. Looked up from germline, CDR1 is MDHEN and CDR2 is SYDVKM. The CDR3 is made up of 14 amino acids. The junction had 8 bases not matched to a gene; V was cut back by 6 bases and J by 4 bases. This chain's CDR3 is CASRKLGLGYEQYF. CDR3 nucleotide sequence: TGTGCCAGCAGGAAACTGGGACTAGGTTACGAGCAGTACTTC.

The genes are TRBV7-9 and TRBJ1-4; TRBD1 matches at 7 bases. V gave up 3 bases and J gave up 4 bases; unmatched junction bases: 2. The CDR3 has 14 amino acids. Germline V gene data show CDR1 as SEHNR and CDR2 as FQNEAQ (reference sequence). DNA for the CDR3: TGTGCCAGCAGCTTGCGACAGGGTAATGAAAAACTGTTTTTT. Translated: CASSLRQGNEKLFF.

This clone was counted only a few times. V gene TRBV19 combines with J gene TRBJ1-2; no reliable D call. In germline, CDR1 is LNHDA, CDR2 SQIVND (reference sequence). V was cut by 3 bases and J by 6 bases, with 17 bases left in between. CDR3 length: 15 amino acids. The CDR3: CASSIRASLRNGYTF. The CDR3 region has the DNA TGTGCCAGTAGTATTCGGGCCTCTCTTAGGAATGGCTACACCTTC.

The chain joins TRBV11-2 to TRBJ2-7, with D hard to call. Germline-derived CDR1 and CDR2 are SGHAT and FQNNGV. The CDR3 has 13 amino acids. Deletions cut 1 base from V and 1 base from J, with 5 bases between. DNA for the CDR3: TGTGCCAGCAGCTTAGTGTTTTCCTACGAGCAGTACTTC. Translation gives CASSLVFSYEQYF.

A few counts support this clone. The chain links TRBV5-4 to TRBJ1-2; D remains ambiguous. Germline lookup yields CDR1 SGHNT and CDR2 YYREEE (reference sequence). V gave up 0 bases and J gave up 4 bases, with 4 bases separating them. The CDR3 consists of 12 residues. In nucleotides, the CDR3 is TGTGCCAGCAGCTTGGTGGGCTATGGCTACACCTTC. Translation: CASSLVGYGYTF.